This T cell receptor (beta chain) was sequenced during a study of regulatory T cells in long-lasting Graves disease. Points from the study as a whole: Newly diagnosed disease favored TRBV20-1 and TRBJ2-1 over persistent disease.

V shed 3 bases and J shed 4 bases, with 12 bases lying between them. The CDR3 length is 14 residues. Germline CDR1 reads SGHDN; CDR2 reads FVKESK. The time point is: persistent/refractory GD, antithyroid drugs over 5 years with positive TRAb. The TCR library was made from RNA that had been extracted from PBMCs in TRIzol. Building of the TCR beta libraries involved iRepertoire HTBI primers and Arm-PCR of CDR3 regions. TCRdb processed the multiplex PCR reads anew with MiXCR; each CDR3 protein has one entry. This sample has 500,000 to 700,000 distinct CDR3 sequences, with approximately 31% found just once. This clonotype was counted between two and nine times. As yet, its antigen is unknown.

This sequence was found in a female donor with Graves disease. Here the sequenced sample was peripheral blood mononuclear cells (PBMCs), taken when the disease was refractory, from a patient treated with antithyroid drugs. The chain employs TRBV14 and TRBJ2-5, with D tentatively TRBD2 (6 bases). The CDR3 region is CASSQAGRGETQYF. The DNA of the CDR3 is TGTGCCAGCAGCCAGGCGGGGCGTGGAGAGACCCAGTACTTC.